This TCR beta chain comes out of a study of CD8 T cells in Susac syndrome. Study-level background: Blood was drawn from Susac syndrome patients while they were therapy-naive, on corticosteroids, or on intravenous immunoglobulin alone. Study results and limitations: The CD4+ T cell repertoires in Susac syndrome were not clonally expanded.

The patients with Susac syndrome satisfied recently defined diagnostic criteria for either definite or probable disease. The CD8+ and CD4+ T cells were isolated magnetically using a negative isolation approach, whereas the TEMRA cells were enriched by FACS. Random-hexamer reverse transcription was applied to about 0.45 to 1 ug RNA. TCRdb itself ran the immunoSEQ multiplex PCR reads through MiXCR, one entry per CDR3 protein. The sample lists some 210,000 distinct CDR3 sequences, around 93% occurring once. A note on this clonotype: The antigen is undetermined.

This CDR3 comprises 14 residues. Germline CDR1 MNHNY, CDR2 SVGAGI (reference sequence). V was pared by 4 bases and J by 7 bases, with 4 bases of the junction left unmatched. This sequence joins TRBV6-6 and TRBJ1-5, with 10 bases lining up with TRBD1. The source material was CD4+ T cells from PBMCs. The receptor's source is a human donor with Susac syndrome. The CDR3 loop is CASSWTGGMQPQHF. Written as DNA, the CDR3 is TGTGCCAGCAGTTGGACAGGGGGTATGCAGCCCCAGCATTTT.